This TCR beta chain was sequenced for a study of T cells in Graves' hyperthyroidism and ophthalmopathy. The CDR3 regions of TCR beta were amplified from RNA transcripts. The primer set for the first-round RT-PCR of the TCR CDR3 was HTBI. TCRdb itself ran the multiplex PCR reads through MiXCR, one entry per CDR3 protein. This table holds about 34,000 distinct CDR3 sequences, 52% found once. CDR1 is SGHTA and CDR2 is FQGTGA in the germline V gene. The CDR3 runs to 11 residues. Trimming shortened V by 3 bases and J by 13 bases, and 10 bases separated the two germline ends. Details on this clonotype: This likely comes from a read error, as the CDR3 has no conserved phenylalanine or tryptophan at its end.

Ophthalmopathy in the patients scored at least 3 on Clinical Activity Score and at least 4 on NOSPECS grade, lasting under 3 months. Investigators excluded patients with uncontrolled infection, other autoimmune disease, pregnancy or lactation. The chain has TRBV7-3 and TRBJ2-1, with unresolved D. This clonotype was sampled from a woman aged 40 to 50 with Graves' ophthalmopathy. Material: blood. CDR3: CASSFGTEQFS. The CDR3 DNA reads TGTGCCAGCAGCTTCGGAACAGAACAGTTCTCC.